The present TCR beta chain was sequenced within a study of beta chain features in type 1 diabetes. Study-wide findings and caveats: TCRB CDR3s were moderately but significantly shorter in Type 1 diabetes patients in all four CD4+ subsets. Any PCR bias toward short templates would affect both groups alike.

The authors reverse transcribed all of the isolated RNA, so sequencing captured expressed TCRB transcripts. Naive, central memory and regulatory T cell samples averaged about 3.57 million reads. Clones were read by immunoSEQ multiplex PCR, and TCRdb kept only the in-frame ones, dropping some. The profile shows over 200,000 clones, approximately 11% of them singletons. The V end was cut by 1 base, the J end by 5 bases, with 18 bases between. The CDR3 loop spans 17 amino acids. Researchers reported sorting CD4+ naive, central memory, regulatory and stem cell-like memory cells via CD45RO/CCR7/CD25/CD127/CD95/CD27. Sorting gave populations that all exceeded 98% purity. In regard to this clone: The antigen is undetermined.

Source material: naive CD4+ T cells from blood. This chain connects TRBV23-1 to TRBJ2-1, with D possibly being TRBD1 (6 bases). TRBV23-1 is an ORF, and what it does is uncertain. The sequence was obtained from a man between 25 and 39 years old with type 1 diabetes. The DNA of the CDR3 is TGCGCCAGCAGTCAATTTAAGGGTGCGGACAGAGACAATGAGCAGTTCTTC. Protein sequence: CASSQFKGADRDNEQFF.